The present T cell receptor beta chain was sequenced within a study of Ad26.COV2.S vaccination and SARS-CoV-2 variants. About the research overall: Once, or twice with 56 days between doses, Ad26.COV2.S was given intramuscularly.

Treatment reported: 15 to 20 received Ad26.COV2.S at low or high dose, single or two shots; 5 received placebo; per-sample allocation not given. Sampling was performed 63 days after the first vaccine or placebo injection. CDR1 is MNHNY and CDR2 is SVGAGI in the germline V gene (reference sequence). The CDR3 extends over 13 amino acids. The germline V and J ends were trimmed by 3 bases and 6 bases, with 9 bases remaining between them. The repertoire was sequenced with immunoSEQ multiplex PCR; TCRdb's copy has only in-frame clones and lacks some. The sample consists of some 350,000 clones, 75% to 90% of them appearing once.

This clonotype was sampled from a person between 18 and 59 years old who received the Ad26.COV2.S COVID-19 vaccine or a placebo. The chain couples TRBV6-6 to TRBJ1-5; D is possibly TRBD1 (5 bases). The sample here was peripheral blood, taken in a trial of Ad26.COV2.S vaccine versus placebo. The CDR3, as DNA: TGTGCCAGCAGTTATCGGGGCGGTCAGCCCCAGCATTTT. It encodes CASSYRGGQPQHF.